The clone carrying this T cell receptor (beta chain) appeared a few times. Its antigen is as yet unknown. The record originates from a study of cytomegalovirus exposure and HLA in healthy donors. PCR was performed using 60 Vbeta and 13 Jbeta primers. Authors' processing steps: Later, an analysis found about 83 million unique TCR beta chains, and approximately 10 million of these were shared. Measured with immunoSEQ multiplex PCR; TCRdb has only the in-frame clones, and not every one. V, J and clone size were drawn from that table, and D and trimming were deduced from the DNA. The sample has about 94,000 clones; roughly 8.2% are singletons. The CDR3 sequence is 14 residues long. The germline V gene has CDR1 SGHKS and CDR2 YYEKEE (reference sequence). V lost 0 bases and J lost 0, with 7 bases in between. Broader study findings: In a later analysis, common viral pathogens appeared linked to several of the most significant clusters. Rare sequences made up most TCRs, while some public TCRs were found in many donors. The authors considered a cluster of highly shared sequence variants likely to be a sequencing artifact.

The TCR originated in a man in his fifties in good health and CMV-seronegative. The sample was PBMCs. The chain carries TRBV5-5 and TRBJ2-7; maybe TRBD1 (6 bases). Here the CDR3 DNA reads TGTGCCAGCAGCTTGGCGGACAGCTCCTACGAGCAGTACTTC. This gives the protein CASSLADSSYEQYF.